This T cell receptor (beta chain) was profiled in a study of identical twins. Study-wide results and limits: Whereas memory repertoires showed no such difference, abundant cord blood beta clonotypes carried fewer insertions. Cross-sectional statistical analysis was relied on for the conclusions, without the same donors being followed. Part of the zero-insertion signal could reflect confounding by invariant MAIT and iNKT cells. Within beta out-of-frame sequences, the excess sharing observed between twins was weaker.

TCRdb redid the calling of the 5' RACE reads with MiXCR, one entry per CDR3 protein. The table records about 1.7 million distinct CDR3 sequences, roughly a third of them present only once. This CDR3 is 15 amino acids long. Germline V gene sequence: CDR1 MNHEY, CDR2 SVGEGT. After removal of 0 bases from V and 6 bases from J, the junction contained 4 bases not matched to a gene. The sample holds a few counts of this clonotype. What it binds is not known. Sequencing was done on a sample of cord blood. The rearrangement uses TRBV6-2 or TRBV6-3 and TRBJ2-7; 11 bases line up with TRBD2. The source of this sequence is a newborn girl in good health. The CDR3 nucleotides read TGTGCCAGCAGTTACTCCGGGACTAGCGGCTGCGAGCAGTACTTC. Protein sequence: CASSYSGTSGCEQYF.